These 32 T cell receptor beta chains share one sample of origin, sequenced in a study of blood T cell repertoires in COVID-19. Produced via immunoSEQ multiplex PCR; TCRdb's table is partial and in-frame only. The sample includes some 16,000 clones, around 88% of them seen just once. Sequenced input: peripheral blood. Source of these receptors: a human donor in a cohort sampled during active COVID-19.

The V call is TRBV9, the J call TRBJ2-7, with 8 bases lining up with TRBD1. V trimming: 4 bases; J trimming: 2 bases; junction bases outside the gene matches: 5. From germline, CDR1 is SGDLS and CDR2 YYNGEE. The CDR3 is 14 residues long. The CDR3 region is CASSPGQGAYEQYF. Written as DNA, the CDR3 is TGTGCCAGCAGCCCAGGACAGGGCGCCTACGAGCAGTACTTC.

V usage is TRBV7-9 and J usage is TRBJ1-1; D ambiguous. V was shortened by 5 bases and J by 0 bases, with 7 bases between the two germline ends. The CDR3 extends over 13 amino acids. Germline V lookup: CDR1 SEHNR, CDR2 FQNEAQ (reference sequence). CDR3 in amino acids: CASSALLNTEAFF. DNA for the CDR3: TGTGCCAGCAGCGCACTATTGAACACTGAAGCTTTCTTT.

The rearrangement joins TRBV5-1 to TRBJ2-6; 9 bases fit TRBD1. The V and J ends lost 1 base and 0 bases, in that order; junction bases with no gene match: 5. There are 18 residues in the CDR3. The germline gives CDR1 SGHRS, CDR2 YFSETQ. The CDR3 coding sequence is TGCGCCAGCAGCTTGACCGGGACAGGGAACTCTGGGGCCAACGTCCTGACTTTC. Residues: CASSLTGTGNSGANVLTF.

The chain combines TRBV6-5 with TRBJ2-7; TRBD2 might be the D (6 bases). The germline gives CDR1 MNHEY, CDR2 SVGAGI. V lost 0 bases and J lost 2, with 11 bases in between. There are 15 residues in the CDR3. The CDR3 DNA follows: TGTGCCAGCAGTTACTCGTGGCGGGGAACCTACGAGCAGTACTTC. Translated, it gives CASSYSWRGTYEQYF.

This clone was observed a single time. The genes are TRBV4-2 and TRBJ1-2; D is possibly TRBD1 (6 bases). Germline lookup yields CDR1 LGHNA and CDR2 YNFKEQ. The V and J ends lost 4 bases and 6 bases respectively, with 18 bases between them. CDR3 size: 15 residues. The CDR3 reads CASSPSSLGQNGYTF. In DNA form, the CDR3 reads TGTGCCAGCAGCCCTTCCTCACTCGGACAGAATGGCTACACCTTC.

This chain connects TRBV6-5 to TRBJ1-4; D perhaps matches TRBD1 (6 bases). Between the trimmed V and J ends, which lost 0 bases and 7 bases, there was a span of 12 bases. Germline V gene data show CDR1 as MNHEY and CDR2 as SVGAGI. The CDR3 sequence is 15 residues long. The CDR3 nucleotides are TGTGCCAGCAGTTACTCTAGGCAAGGGGGTGAAAAACTGTTTTTT. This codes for CASSYSRQGGEKLFF.

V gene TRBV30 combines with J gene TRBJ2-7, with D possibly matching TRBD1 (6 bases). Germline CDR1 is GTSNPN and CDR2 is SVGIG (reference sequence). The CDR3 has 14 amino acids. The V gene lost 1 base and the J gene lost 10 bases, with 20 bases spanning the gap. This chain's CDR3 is CAWSGGTSAPGQYF. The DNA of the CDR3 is TGTGCCTGGAGTGGGGGGACATCCGCCCCAGGCCAGTACTTC.

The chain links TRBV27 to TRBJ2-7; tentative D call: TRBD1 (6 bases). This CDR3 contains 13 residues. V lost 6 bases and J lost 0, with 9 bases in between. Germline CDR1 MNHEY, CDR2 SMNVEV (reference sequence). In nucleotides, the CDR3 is TGTGCCAGCAGCTACAGGGACTCCTACGAGCAGTACTTC. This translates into CASSYRDSYEQYF.

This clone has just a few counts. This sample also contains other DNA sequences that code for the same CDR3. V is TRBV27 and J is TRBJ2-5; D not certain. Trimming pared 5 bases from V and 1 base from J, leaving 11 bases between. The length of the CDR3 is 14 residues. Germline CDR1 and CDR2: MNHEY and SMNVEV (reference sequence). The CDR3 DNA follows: TGTGCCAGCAGTCACTCCTCTCCCCAAGAGACCCAGTACTTC. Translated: CASSHSSPQETQYF.

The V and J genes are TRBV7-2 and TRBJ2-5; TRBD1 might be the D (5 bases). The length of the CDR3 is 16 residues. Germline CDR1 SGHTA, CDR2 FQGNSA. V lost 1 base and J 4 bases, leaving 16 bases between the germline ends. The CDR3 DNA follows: TGTGCCAGCAGCTTAGTTAGGGGTAGCCTGGGAGAGACCCAGTACTTC. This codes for CASSLVRGSLGETQYF.

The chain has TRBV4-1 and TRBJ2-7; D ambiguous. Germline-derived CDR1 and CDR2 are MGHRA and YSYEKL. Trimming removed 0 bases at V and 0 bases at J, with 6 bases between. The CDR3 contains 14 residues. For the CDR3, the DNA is TGCGCCAGCAGCCAAGAAGAGCGCTCCTACGAGCAGTACTTC. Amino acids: CASSQEERSYEQYF.

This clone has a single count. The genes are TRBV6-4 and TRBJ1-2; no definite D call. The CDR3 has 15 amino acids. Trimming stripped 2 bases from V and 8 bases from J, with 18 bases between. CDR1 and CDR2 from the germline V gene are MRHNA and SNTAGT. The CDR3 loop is CASSDRGGSVRGYTF. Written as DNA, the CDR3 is TGTGCCAGCAGTGACCGAGGAGGGTCTGTACGGGGCTACACCTTC.

DNA of the CDR3: TGTGCCAGCAGGAGTCCAGGTGGAAACACCATATATTTT. It yields the protein CASRSPGGNTIYF. This chain links TRBV6-5 with TRBJ1-3; the D is unclear. Germline-derived CDR1 and CDR2 are MNHEY and SVGAGI. The V and J ends lost 6 bases and 3 bases respectively, with 9 bases between them. The CDR3 runs to 13 residues.

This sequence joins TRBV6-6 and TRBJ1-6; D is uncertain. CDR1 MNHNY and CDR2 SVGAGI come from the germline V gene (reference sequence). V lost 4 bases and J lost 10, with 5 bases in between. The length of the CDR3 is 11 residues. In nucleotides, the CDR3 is TGTGCCAGCAGTTCCCGGTCACCCCTCCACTTT. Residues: CASSSRSPLHF.

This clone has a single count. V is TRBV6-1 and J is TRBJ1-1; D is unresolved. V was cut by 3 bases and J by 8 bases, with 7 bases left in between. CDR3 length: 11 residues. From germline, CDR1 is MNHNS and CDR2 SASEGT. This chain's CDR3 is CASSEGSEAFF. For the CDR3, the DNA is TGTGCCAGCAGTGAGGGCAGCGAAGCTTTCTTT.

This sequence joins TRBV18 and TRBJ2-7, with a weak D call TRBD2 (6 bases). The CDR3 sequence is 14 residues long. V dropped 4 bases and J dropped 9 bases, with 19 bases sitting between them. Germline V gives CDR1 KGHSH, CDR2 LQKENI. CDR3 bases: TGTGCCAGCTCACACTCAAGACTAGACCCGAGGCAGTACTTC. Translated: CASSHSRLDPRQYF.

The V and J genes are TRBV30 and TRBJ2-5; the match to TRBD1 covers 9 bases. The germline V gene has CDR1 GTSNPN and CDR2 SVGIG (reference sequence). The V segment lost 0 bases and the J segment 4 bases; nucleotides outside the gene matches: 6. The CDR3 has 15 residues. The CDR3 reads CAWSVKTGGAETQYF. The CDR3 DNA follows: TGTGCCTGGAGTGTAAAGACAGGGGGAGCAGAGACCCAGTACTTC. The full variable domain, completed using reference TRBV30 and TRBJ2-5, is SQTIHQWPATLVQPVGSPLSLECTVEGTSNPNLYWYRQAAGRGLQLLFYSVGIGQISSEVPQNLSASRPQDRQFILSSKKLLLSDSGFYLCAWSVKTGGAETQYFGPGTRLLVL.

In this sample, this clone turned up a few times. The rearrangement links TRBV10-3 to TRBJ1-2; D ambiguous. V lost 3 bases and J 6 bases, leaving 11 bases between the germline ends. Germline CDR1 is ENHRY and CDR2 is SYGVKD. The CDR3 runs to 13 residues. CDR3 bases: TGTGCCATCAGTGACCTTGGAGGCGATGGCTACACCTTC. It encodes CAISDLGGDGYTF.

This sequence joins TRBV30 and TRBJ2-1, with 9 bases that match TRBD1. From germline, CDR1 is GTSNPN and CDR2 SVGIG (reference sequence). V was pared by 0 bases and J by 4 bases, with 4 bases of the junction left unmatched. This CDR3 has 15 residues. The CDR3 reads CAWSVGTGPYNEQFF. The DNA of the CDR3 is TGTGCCTGGAGTGTAGGGACAGGGCCATACAATGAGCAGTTCTTC.

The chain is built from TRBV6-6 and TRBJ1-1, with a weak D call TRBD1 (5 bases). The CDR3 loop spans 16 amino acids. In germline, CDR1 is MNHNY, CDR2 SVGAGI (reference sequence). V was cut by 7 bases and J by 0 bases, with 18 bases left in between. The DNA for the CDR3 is TGTGCCAGCAACAATCTAGGGGTCGGCATGAACACTGAAGCTTTCTTT. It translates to CASNNLGVGMNTEAFF.

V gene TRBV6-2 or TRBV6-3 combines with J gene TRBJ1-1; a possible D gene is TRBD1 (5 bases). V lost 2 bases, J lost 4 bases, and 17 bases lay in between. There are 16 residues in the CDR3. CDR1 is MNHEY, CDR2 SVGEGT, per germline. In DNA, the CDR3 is TGTGCCAGCAGTTACGCCTTCAGGCAAAGGGGCACTGAAGCTTTCTTT. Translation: CASSYAFRQRGTEAFF.

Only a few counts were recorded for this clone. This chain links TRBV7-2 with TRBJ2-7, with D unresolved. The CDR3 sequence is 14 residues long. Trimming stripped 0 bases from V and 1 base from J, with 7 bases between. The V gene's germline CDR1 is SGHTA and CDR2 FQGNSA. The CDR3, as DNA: TGTGCCAGCAGCTTAGCGTTCCAATCCTACGAGCAGTACTTC. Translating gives CASSLAFQSYEQYF.

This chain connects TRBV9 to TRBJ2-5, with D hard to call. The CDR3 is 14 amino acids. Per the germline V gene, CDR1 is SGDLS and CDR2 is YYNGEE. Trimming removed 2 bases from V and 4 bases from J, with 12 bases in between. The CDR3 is CASSVEASRETQYF. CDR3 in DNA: TGTGCCAGCAGCGTCGAGGCCTCCAGAGAGACCCAGTACTTC.

CDR3 sequence (DNA): TGTGCCACCCACGGCGGGGCCGGGATCGGAGAGACCCAGTACTTC. Its translation: CATHGGAGIGETQYF. V and J are TRBV10-3 and TRBJ2-5; the D gene is possibly TRBD2 (6 bases). The V end lost 10 bases, the J end lost 4 bases, and 22 bases lay between the germline ends. Germline V lookup: CDR1 ENHRY, CDR2 SYGVKD. The CDR3 length is 15 residues.

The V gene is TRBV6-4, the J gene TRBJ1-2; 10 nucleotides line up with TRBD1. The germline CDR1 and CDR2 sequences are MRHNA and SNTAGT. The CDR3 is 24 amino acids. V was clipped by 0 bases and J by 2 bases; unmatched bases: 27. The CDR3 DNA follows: TGTGCCAGCAGTGACTCGAGCCTCTCCTCCGTCCCGGGACAGGGGAAAGGGGTCAACTATGGCTACACCTTC. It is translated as CASSDSSLSSVPGQGKGVNYGYTF.

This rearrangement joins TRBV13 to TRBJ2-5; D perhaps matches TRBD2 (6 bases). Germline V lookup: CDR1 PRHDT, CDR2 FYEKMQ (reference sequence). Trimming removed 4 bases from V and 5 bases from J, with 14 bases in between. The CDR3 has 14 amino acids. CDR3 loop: CASSSKRAGETQYF. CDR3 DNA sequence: TGTGCCAGCAGCTCTAAGCGGGCTGGCGAGACCCAGTACTTC.

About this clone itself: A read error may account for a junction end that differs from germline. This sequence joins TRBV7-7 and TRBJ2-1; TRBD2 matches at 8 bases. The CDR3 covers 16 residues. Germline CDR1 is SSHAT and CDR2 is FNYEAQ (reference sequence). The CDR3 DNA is TGTGCTAGCAGCTCGGGGGGGCGACTAGGGCGCGATGAGCAGTTCTTC. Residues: CASSSGGRLGRDEQFF.

The CDR3 bases are TGTGCCAGCTCACCAGTAAACAGTAATGGAAACACCATATATTTT. Translation: CASSPVNSNGNTIYF. The J gene is TRBJ1-3, the V gene TRBV18; D is ambiguous. The CDR3 has 15 amino acids. Trimming shortened V by 2 bases and J by 3 bases, and 11 bases separated the two germline ends. The germline V gene encodes CDR1 KGHSH and CDR2 LQKENI.

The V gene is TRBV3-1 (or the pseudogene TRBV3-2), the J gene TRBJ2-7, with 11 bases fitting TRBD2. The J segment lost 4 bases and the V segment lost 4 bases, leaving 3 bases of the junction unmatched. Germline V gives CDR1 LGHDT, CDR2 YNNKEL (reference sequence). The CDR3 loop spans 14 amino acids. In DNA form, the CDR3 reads TGTGCCAGCAGCCGGACTAGCGGGCCGTACGAGCAGTACTTC. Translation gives CASSRTSGPYEQYF.

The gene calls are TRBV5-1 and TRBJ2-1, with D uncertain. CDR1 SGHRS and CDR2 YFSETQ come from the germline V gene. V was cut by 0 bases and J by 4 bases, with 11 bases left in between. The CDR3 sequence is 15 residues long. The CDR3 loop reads CASSLGPFSYNEQFF. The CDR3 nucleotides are TGCGCCAGCAGCTTGGGTCCTTTTAGTTACAATGAGCAGTTCTTC.

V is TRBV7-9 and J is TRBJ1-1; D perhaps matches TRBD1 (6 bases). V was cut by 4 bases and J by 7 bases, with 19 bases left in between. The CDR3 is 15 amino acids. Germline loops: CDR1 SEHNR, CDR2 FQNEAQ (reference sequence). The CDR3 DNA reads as TGTGCCAGCAGCTCCGGAGGGGGGGCGCAGAGTGAAGCTTTCTTT. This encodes CASSSGGGAQSEAFF.

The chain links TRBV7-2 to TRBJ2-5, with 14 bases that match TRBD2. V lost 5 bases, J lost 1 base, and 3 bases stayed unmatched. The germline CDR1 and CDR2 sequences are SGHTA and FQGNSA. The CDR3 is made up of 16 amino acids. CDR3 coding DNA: TGTGCCAGCAGCGCCGGACTAGCGGGAGGCCAAGAGACCCAGTACTTC. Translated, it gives CASSAGLAGGQETQYF.